This TCR beta chain was identified in a study of cytotoxic CD8 clonotypes in ibrutinib-treated CLL (dated by TCRdb to about 2021). Concerning the study at large: The cohort had ten to twelve relapsed/refractory and under 16 treatment-naive patients; roughly 18 were IGHV unmutated. Responses were partial in some 24 patients and complete in 2; after median approximately 67 months follow-up, 14 stayed in remission and about twelve progressed. Of the 86 participants in the trial, about 25 had longitudinal samples available. Every remission and progressive disease sample was obtained while ibrutinib was still being received by the patients. Response samples were taken after a median of approximately 12 months on treatment, ranging from about 6 to 36 months. Cryopreserved peripheral blood mononuclear cells were obtained prior to treatment, at the time of response, and at either disease progression or sustained remission. Samples averaged roughly 280,000 productive templates and roughly 86,000 productive rearrangements. General conclusions and limits of the study: Public clonotypes were rare and either shrank or stayed stable during treatment, and the rise in clonality at ibrutinib response reflected expansion of private clonotypes. An increase in clonality was observed at ibrutinib response, with clonality remaining stable during sustained remission and falling back toward baseline at progression. Baseline clonality was found to be higher than that of age-matched healthy donors and was strongly correlated with circulating CD8+ T-cell counts. Lymph node repertoires were not examined, and the timing of sampling was not matched between patients in sustained remission and those whose disease progressed.

This sample's time point label indicates: about 11 months on ibrutinib. For TCR beta library preparation, roughly 2 micrograms of genomic DNA were extracted from the cryopreserved PBMCs. Longitudinal blood samples from CLL patients on ibrutinib monotherapy were analyzed using high-throughput TCR beta sequencing. The patients took part in an open-label, single-center phase 2 trial of ibrutinib monotherapy. Each clonotype received, on average, 10x coverage in deep resolution sequencing performed on a MiSeq, where the target depth lay between 1 in 1 million and 1 in 200,000 T cells. TCR beta libraries were generated with the immunoSEQ hsTCRB Kit. Under the source paper's analysis protocol: ImmunoSEQ Data Assistant and ImmunoSEQ Analyzer were used for data analysis, and V, D and J genes were assigned according to IMGT definitions. Clonality, which ranges from 0 to 1, was calculated by subtracting the normalized Shannon entropy of productive rearrangement frequencies from one. Only overrepresented clonotypes making up at least 0.05% of each patient's repertoire were included in the public clonotype analysis. Some 13 age-matched healthy donor repertoires from immuneACCESS served as clonality controls. TCRdb holds this immuneACCESS table with in-frame rearrangements only. Some clones are missing; in checked studies, unresolved V genes explain under half, and the rest has no known cause. That table gives V, J and clone size, and the DNA gave D and trimming. Across this sample there are some 50,000 clones, with about two thirds seen only once. The biggest ten clones account for 13% of the sample.

A word on this clone: Its antigen is unknown. Base qualities are not recorded, but no much larger clone differs from it by a single base.

Including cysteine and phenylalanine, the CDR3 has 14 amino acids. Only the CDR3 portion is preserved as DNA: 42 bases, with reading frame beginning at the first base. CDR1 and CDR2, looked up from the germline V gene (reference sequence), are SGHNT and YYREEE. V lost 4 bases and J lost 2 bases, and the count of bases not matched to a germline gene is 2. This receptor was obtained from a human donor with chronic lymphocytic leukemia. The rearrangement combines TRBV5-4 with TRBJ2-5; 10 nucleotides in the junction match TRBD1. The sequencing here drew on PBMCs, taken after 12 months of ibrutinib treatment. The CDR3 corresponds to CASSKGQGQETQYF. The DNA sequence follows: TGTGCCAGCAGCAAGGGACAGGGGCAAGAGACCCAGTACTTC. The reference TRBV5-4 and TRBJ2-5 proteins fill in what lies around the CDR3, so the full variable domain reads ETGVTQSPTHLIKTRGQQVTLRCSSQSGHNTVSWYQQALGQGPQFIFQYYREEENGRGNFPPRFSGLQFPNYSSELNVNALELDDSALYLCASSKGQGQETQYFGPGTRLLVL.